The 17 T cell receptor beta chains presented below share a single source sample, sequenced in a study of T cells in Graves' hyperthyroidism and ophthalmopathy. Amplified TCR beta CDR3 regions came from RNA transcripts. The HTBI primer set served for first-round RT-PCR of the TCR CDR3. TCRdb reprocessed the multiplex PCR reads via MiXCR and lists one record per CDR3 protein. The sample has hundreds of thousands of distinct CDR3 sequences, around 22% seen once; the top ten hold 50% to 75%. The sample comprised blood. The receptors come from a man aged 30 to 45 with Graves' ophthalmopathy.

This clonotype was counted between two and nine times. The gene calls are TRBV10-3 and TRBJ2-1, with TRBD2 identical over 11 bases. The J segment lost 1 base and the V segment lost 5 bases, leaving 4 bases of the junction unmatched. Per germline, CDR1 ENHRY and CDR2 SYGVKD. The CDR3 totals 16 residues. CDR3 amino acids: CAISSTSGMSYNEQFF. CDR3 nucleotide sequence: TGTGCCATCAGTTCGACTAGCGGGATGTCCTACAATGAGCAGTTCTTC.

This clonotype was counted at least ten times. V usage is TRBV7-3 and J usage is TRBJ2-1; perhaps TRBD2 as D (5 bases). Germline V gene lookup returns CDR1 SGHTA and CDR2 FQGTGA. With 3 bases removed from V and 14 bases from J, the gap between germline ends came to 14 bases. The CDR3 is 12 amino acids. CDR3 region: CASSFPELEEFF. CDR3 coding DNA: TGTGCCAGCAGCTTCCCCGAACTAGAGGAGTTCTTC.

This clonotype has a count of ten or more. The rearrangement uses TRBV29-1 and TRBJ2-1; 8 nucleotides line up with TRBD2. Germline trimming cut 7 bases from V and 9 bases from J; bases unmatched to any gene: 8. This CDR3 has 12 amino acids. CDR1 is SQVTM, CDR2 ANQGSEA, per germline. The CDR3 here is CSALSGGFEQFF. The CDR3 DNA is TGCAGCGCTCTCTCGGGAGGGTTTGAGCAGTTCTTC.

This sequence joins TRBV7-9 and TRBJ2-5, with TRBD2 as a possible D gene (5 bases). Germline CDR1 reads SEHNR; CDR2 reads FQNEAQ (reference sequence). Trimming stripped 1 base from V and 2 bases from J, with 11 bases between. The CDR3 is 15 amino acids. In DNA, the CDR3 is TGTGCCAGCAGCTTAGTATGGGGAGAACAAGAGACCCAGTACTTC. This encodes CASSLVWGEQETQYF.

This clonotype occurred many times. V and J are TRBV20-1 and TRBJ2-5; 7 bases fit TRBD2. Germline-derived CDR1 and CDR2 are DFQATT and SNEGSKA (reference sequence). The CDR3 totals 14 residues. J was trimmed by 1 base and V by 6 bases; bases with no gene match: 8. CDR3 DNA sequence: TGCAGTGCAAAAGTTTCGGGGGGCCAAGAGACCCAGTACTTC. This codes for CSAKVSGGQETQYF.

This clonotype has just a few counts. This chain links TRBV20-1 with TRBJ1-6, with D possibly TRBD1 on 5 matching bases. The CDR3 extends over 14 amino acids. The V end lost 6 bases, the J end lost 7 bases, and 16 bases lay between the germline ends. CDR1 and CDR2 (germline): DFQATT, SNEGSKA (reference sequence). The CDR3 DNA reads TGCAGTGCCCCTGCGGCAGGGAGAAATTCACCCCTCCACTTT. As protein: CSAPAAGRNSPLHF.

The genes are TRBV24-1 and TRBJ2-6; D is ambiguous. V was trimmed by 3 bases and J by 4 bases, leaving 12 bases between them. Germline CDR1 is KGHDR and CDR2 is SFDVKD. The CDR3 extends over 16 amino acids. The CDR3 reads CATSDAAGGGANVLTF. The CDR3 bases are TGTGCCACCAGTGATGCTGCAGGCGGCGGGGCCAACGTCCTGACTTTC.

V gene TRBV28 combines with J gene TRBJ1-2; TRBD1 matches at 10 bases. Germline trimming cut 5 bases from V and 7 bases from J; bases unmatched to any gene: 4. The CDR3 consists of 13 residues. Germline V gives CDR1 MDHEN, CDR2 SYDVKM. DNA of the CDR3: TGTGCCAGCAGTCTGACAGGGGGCTTTGGCTACACCTTC. The encoded protein is CASSLTGGFGYTF.

In this sample, this clonotype turned up many times. The chain has TRBV12-3 or TRBV12-4 and TRBJ2-7; D perhaps matches TRBD2 (6 bases). Trimming removed 3 bases at V and 7 bases at J, with 13 bases between. The CDR3 runs 13 residues. CDR3 sequence: CASSFRELREQYF. The CDR3 DNA follows: TGTGCCAGCAGTTTCCGGGAGCTGAGGGAGCAGTACTTC.

The chain employs TRBV6-1 and TRBJ2-7, with 9 bases lining up with TRBD1. CDR1 MNHNS and CDR2 SASEGT come from the germline V gene. This CDR3 contains 14 residues. V gave up 6 bases and J gave up 7 bases; unmatched junction bases: 10. CDR3 protein: CASRPGQGFDEQYF. The CDR3 DNA reads TGTGCCAGCAGACCGGGACAGGGATTTGATGAGCAGTACTTC.

The table lists this clonotype with many counts. V gene TRBV11-2 combines with J gene TRBJ2-5, with D unresolved. V lost 3 bases and J lost 3, with 17 bases in between. CDR1 and CDR2 (germline): SGHAT, FQNNGV. The CDR3 totals 16 residues. The CDR3 nucleotides read TGTGCCAGCAGCTTCTCGCCGCTGGGCCGGGAAGAGACCCAGTACTTC. Translation: CASSFSPLGREETQYF. Full variable domain (remainder filled in from reference TRBV11-2 and TRBJ2-5): EAGVAQSPRYKIIEKRQSVAFWCNPISGHATLYWYQQILGQGPKLLIQFQNNGVVDDSQLPKDRFSAERLKGVDSTLKIQPAKLEDSAVYLCASSFSPLGREETQYFGPGTRLLVL.

The chain couples TRBV6-1 to TRBJ2-1; D call uncertain. This CDR3 region has 11 residues. Germline V gives CDR1 MNHNS, CDR2 SASEGT. V shed 5 bases and J shed 6 bases, with 5 bases lying between them. The CDR3 DNA is TGTGCCAGCAGTAAAATCAATGAGCAGTTCTTC. It encodes CASSKINEQFF.

There are a few counts of this clonotype. The chain uses TRBV2 and TRBJ2-5; perhaps TRBD1 as D (6 bases). Germline V gene lookup returns CDR1 SNHLY and CDR2 FYNNEI. This CDR3 has 15 amino acids. V shed 7 bases and J shed 3 bases, with 18 bases lying between them. The CDR3 DNA reads as TGTGCCAGCACCGGAAGGGGGTGGGCAGAAGAGACCCAGTACTTC. Amino acids: CASTGRGWAEETQYF.

The rearrangement uses TRBV11-3 and TRBJ2-7; TRBD1 aligns across 9 bases. This CDR3 contains 15 residues. Trimming at V came to 5 bases and at J to 4 bases, leaving 9 bases not matched to a gene. Germline CDR1 is SGHNT and CDR2 is YENEEA. Here the CDR3 DNA reads TGTGCCAGCAGCACGGGACAGGGTCTTCGTTACGAGCAGTACTTC. It specifies CASSTGQGLRYEQYF.

This clonotype was counted at least ten times. This chain uses TRBV20-1 with TRBJ2-7; no firm D call. The germline V gene has CDR1 DFQATT and CDR2 SNEGSKA (reference sequence). V dropped 3 bases and J dropped 3 bases, with 12 bases sitting between them. This CDR3 region has 13 residues. CDR3 region: CSARVGTGYEQYF. The CDR3, as DNA: TGCAGTGCTAGGGTGGGCACGGGCTACGAGCAGTACTTC.

The chain recombines TRBV9 with TRBJ2-1, with TRBD1 identical over 7 bases. This CDR3 has 14 residues. Looked up from germline, CDR1 is SGDLS and CDR2 is YYNGEE. V was pared by 4 bases and J by 2 bases, with 3 bases of the junction left unmatched. CDR3 sequence reads: CASSPDRAYNEQFF. Here the CDR3 DNA reads TGTGCCAGCAGCCCAGACAGGGCCTACAATGAGCAGTTCTTC.

This clonotype was observed many times. The V call is TRBV2, the J call TRBJ1-2; D not certain. CDR3 length: 12 residues. The V gene's germline CDR1 is SNHLY and CDR2 FYNNEI. V was trimmed by 4 bases and J by 0 bases, leaving 3 bases between them. The CDR3 DNA reads as TGTGCCAGCAGTGCGTCTAACTATGGCTACACCTTC. Encoded protein: CASSASNYGYTF.